This T cell receptor beta chain was profiled in a study of identical twins. Each donor (without exception) was a healthy Caucasian. cDNA carried unique molecular identifiers, and a universal primer site was added by template switching. TCRdb analysed the 5' RACE reads with MiXCR anew, one entry per CDR3 protein. Of roughly 690,000 distinct CDR3 sequences listed, approximately 6.1% were seen once; the top ten hold about 1.8%. This clonotype was counted many times. Its antigen is not identified. Study results and caveats: Models underestimated how often monozygotic twins shared out-of-frame TCR alpha. The authors drew conclusions from cross-sectional statistical analysis rather than following the same donors.

The clonotype was recovered from a man aged 18 to 35 in good health. The specimen sequenced was naive T cells sorted from blood.

The CDR3, as DNA: TGTGCCAGCAGTTTAAACAGGGCTGGCAATCAGCCCCAGCATTTT. This encodes CASSLNRAGNQPQHF. This chain links TRBV12-3 or TRBV12-4 with TRBJ1-5; tentative D call: TRBD1 (6 bases). V dropped 2 bases and J dropped 2 bases, with 10 bases sitting between them. The CDR3 runs to 15 residues.